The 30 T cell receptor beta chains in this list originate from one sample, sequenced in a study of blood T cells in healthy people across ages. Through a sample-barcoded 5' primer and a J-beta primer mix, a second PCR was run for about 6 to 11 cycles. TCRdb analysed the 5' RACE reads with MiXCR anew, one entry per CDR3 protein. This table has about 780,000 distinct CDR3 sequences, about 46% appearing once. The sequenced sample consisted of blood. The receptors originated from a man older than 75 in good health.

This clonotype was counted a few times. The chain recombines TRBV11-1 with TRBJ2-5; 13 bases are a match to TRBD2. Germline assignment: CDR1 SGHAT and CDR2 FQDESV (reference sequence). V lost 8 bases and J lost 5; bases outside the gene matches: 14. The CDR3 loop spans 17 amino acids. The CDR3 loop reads CASGILGLAGRRETQYF. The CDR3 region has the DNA TGTGCCAGCGGGATTTTGGGACTAGCGGGACGGCGGGAGACCCAGTACTTC. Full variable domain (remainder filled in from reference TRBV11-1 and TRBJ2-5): EAEVAQSPRYKITEKSQAVAFWCDPISGHATLYWYRQILGQGPELLVQFQDESVVDDSQLPKDRFSAERLKGVDSTLKIQPAELGDSAMYLCASGILGLAGRRETQYFGPGTRLLVL.

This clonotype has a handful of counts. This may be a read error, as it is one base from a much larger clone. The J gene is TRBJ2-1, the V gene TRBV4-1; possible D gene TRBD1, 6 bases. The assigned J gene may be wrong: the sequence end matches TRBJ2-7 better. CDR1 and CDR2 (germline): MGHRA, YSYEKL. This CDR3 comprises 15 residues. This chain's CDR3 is CASSQDGTSYNEQYF. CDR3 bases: TGCGCCAGCAGCCAAGATGGGACATCCTACAATGAGCAGTACTTC.

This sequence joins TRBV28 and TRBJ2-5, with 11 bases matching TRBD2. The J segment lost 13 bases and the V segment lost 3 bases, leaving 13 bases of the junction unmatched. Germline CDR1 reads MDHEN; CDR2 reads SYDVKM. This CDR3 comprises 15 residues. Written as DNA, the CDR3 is TGTGCCAGCAGTTTCGTAGCGGGAGGGCCTGCGAGTTGGTACTTC. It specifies CASSFVAGGPASWYF.

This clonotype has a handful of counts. CDR3 coding DNA: TGTGCCAGCAGTGAAGGGGGGACGTATTACAATGAGCAGTACTTC. It specifies CASSEGGTYYNEQYF. The gene calls are TRBV6-1 and TRBJ2-5; D may correspond to TRBD1 or TRBD2 (5 bases each). Germline V gives CDR1 MNHNS, CDR2 SASEGT. This CDR3 contains 15 residues. V lost 1 base, J lost 11 bases, and 20 bases lay in between.

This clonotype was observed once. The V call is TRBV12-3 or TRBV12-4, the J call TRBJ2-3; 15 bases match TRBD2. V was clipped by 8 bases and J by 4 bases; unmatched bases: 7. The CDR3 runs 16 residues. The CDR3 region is CASGLAGGASADTQYF. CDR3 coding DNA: TGTGCCAGCGGACTAGCGGGAGGGGCTAGCGCAGATACGCAGTATTTT.

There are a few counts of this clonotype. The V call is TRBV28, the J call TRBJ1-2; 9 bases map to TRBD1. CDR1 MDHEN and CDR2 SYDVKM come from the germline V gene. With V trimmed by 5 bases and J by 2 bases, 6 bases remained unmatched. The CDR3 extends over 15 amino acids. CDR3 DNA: TGTGCCAGCAGTCCCAGACAGGGGGAGAACTATGGCTACACCTTC. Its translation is CASSPRQGENYGYTF.

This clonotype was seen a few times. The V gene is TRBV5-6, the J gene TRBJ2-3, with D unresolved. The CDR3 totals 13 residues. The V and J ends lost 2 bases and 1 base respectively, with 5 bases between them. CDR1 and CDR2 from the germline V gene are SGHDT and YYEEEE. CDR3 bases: TGTGCCAGCAGCTTTACCCGCACAGATACGCAGTATTTT. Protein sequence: CASSFTRTDTQYF.

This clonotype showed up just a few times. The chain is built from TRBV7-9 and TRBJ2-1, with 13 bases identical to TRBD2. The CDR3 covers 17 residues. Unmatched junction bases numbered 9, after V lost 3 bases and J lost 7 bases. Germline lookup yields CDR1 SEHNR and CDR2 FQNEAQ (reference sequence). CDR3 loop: CASSLSTGTSGINEQFF. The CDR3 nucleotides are TGTGCCAGCAGCTTGTCAACCGGGACTAGCGGGATAAATGAGCAGTTCTTC.

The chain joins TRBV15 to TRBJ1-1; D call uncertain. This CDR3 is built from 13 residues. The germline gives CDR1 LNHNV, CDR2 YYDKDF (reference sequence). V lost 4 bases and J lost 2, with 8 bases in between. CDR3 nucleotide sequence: TGTGCCACCAGCATGGGTTTTAACACTGAAGCTTTCTTT. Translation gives CATSMGFNTEAFF.

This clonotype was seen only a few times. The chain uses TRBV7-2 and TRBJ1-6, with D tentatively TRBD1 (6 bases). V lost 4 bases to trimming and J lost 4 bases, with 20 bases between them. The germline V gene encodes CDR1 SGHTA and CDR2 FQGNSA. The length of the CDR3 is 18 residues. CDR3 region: CASSSGTLGGKYNSPLHF. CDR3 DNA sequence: TGTGCCAGCAGCTCCGGGACACTAGGGGGGAAATATAATTCACCCCTCCACTTT.

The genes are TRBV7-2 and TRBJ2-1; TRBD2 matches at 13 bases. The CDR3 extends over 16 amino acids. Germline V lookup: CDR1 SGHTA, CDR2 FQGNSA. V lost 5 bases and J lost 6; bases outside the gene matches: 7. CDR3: CASSITSGRDRNEQFF. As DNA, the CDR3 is TGTGCCAGCAGCATCACTAGCGGGAGGGATCGCAATGAGCAGTTCTTC.

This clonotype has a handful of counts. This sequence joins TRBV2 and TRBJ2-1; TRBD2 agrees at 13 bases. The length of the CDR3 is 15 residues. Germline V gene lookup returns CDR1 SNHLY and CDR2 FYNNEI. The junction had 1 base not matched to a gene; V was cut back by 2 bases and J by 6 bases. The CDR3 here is CASSERLAGGNEQFF. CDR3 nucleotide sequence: TGTGCCAGCAGTGAACGACTAGCGGGAGGCAATGAGCAGTTCTTC.

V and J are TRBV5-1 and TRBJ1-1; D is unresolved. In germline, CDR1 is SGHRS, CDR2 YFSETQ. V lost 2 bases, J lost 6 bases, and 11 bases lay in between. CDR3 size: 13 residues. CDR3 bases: TGCGCCAGCAGCTTAGTTGGCGCAGCTGAAGCTTTCTTT. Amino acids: CASSLVGAAEAFF.

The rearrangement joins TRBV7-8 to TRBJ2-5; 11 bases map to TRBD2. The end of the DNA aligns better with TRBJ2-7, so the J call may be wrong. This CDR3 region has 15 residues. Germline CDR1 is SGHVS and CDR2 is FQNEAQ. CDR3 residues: CASSLEGTSGYEQYF. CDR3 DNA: TGTGCCAGCAGCTTAGAGGGGACTAGCGGTTACGAGCAGTACTTC.

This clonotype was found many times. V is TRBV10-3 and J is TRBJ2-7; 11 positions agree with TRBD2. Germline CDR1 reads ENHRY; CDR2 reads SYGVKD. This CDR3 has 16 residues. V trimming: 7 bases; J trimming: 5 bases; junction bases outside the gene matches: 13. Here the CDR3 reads CAITRGTSGGEDEQYF. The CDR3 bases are TGTGCCATCACCCGAGGGACTAGCGGAGGAGAGGACGAGCAGTACTTC.

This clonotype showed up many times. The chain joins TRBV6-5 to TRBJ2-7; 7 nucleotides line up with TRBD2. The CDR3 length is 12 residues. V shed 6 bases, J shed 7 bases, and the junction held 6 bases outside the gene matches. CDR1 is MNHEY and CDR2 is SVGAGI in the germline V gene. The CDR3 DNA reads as TGTGCCAGCAGCCGGGGGGTGGGTGAGCAGTACTTC. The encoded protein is CASSRGVGEQYF.

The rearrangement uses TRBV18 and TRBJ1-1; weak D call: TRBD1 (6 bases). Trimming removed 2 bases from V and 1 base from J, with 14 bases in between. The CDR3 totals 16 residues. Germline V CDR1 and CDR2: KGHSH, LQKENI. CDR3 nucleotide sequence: TGTGCCAGCTCACCAACGGCCCAGGGACAGAACACTGAAGCTTTCTTT. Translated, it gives CASSPTAQGQNTEAFF.

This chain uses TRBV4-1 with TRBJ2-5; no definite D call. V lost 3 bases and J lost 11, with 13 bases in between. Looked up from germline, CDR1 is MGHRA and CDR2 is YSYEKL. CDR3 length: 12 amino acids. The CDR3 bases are TGCGCCAGCAGCCACGTAGGCGATGAGCAGTACTTC. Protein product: CASSHVGDEQYF.

The CDR3 protein is CASSPLAWDRGLTDTQYF. CDR3 nucleotides: TGTGCCAGCAGCCCCCTGGCGTGGGACAGGGGTTTGACAGATACGCAGTATTTT. This chain links TRBV7-6 with TRBJ2-3; 10 nucleotides align to TRBD1. CDR3 length equals 18 residues. The V segment lost 5 bases and the J segment 3 bases; nucleotides outside the gene matches: 14. CDR1 SGHVS and CDR2 FNYEAQ come from the germline V gene.

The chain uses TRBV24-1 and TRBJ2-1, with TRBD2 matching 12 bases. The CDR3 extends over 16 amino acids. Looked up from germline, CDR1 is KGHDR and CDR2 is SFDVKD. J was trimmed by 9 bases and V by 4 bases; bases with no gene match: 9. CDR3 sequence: CATSDPTSGSDFEQFF. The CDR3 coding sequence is TGTGCCACCAGTGACCCGACTAGCGGGAGTGATTTTGAGCAGTTCTTC.

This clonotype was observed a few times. The CDR3 bases are TGCAGTGCCCTACTTCCGGACAGGGTGGAGACCCAGTACTTC. Its protein product is CSALLPDRVETQYF. The chain has TRBV20-1 and TRBJ2-5; 8 bases align to TRBD1. The length of the CDR3 is 14 residues. The junction had 11 bases not matched to a gene; V was cut back by 6 bases and J by 5 bases. Looked up from germline, CDR1 is DFQATT and CDR2 is SNEGSKA (reference sequence).

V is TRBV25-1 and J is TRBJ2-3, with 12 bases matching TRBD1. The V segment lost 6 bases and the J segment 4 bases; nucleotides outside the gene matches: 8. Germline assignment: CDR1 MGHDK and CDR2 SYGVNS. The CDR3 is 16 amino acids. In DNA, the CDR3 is TGTGCCAGCAGCGGGAGGGACAGGGGGCCTTCAGATACGCAGTATTTT. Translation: CASSGRDRGPSDTQYF.

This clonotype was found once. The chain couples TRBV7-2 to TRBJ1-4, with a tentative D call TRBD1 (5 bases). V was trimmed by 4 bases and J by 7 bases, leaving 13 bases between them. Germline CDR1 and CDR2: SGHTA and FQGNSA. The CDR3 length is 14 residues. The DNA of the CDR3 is TGTGCCAGCAGCTCGCAGGGATGGAGTGAAAAACTGTTTTTT. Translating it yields CASSSQGWSEKLFF. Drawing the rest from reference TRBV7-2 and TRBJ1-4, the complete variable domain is GAGVSQSPSNKVTEKGKDVELRCDPISGHTALYWYRQSLGQGLEFLIYFQGNSAPDKSGLPSDRFSAERTGGSVSTLTIQRTQQEDSAVYLCASSSQGWSEKLFFGSGTQLSVL.

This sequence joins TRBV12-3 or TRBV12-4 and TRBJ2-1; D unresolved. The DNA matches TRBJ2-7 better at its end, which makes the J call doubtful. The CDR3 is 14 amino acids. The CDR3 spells CASSQHSSYNEQYF. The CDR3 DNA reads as TGTGCCAGCAGTCAACATAGCTCCTACAATGAGCAGTACTTC.

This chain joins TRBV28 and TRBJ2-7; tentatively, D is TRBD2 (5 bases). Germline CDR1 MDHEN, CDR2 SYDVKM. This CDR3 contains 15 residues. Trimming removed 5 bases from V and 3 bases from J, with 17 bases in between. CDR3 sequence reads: CASSHQFVANYEQYF. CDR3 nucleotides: TGTGCCAGCAGTCACCAGTTTGTAGCGAACTACGAGCAGTACTTC.

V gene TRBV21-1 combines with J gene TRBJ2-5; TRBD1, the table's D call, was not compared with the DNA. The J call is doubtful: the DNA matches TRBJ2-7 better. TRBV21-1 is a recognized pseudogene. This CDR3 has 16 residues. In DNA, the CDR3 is TGTGCCAGCAGCCCACCTGGGGGCAGGGAGAGTTACGAGCAGTACTTC. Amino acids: CASSPPGGRESYEQYF.

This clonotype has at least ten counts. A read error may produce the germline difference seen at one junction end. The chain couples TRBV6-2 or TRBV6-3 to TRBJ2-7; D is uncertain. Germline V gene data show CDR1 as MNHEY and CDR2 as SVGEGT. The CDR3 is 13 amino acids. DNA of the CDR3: TGTGCCAGCAGTGACTCGAATTCCGGACAGCAGTACTTC. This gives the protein CASSDSNSGQQYF.

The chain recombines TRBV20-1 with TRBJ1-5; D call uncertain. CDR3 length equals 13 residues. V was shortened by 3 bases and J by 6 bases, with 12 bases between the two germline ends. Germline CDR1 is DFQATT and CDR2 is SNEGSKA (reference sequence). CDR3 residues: CSARSAALQPQHF. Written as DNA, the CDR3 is TGCAGTGCTAGGAGTGCGGCCCTTCAGCCCCAGCATTTT.

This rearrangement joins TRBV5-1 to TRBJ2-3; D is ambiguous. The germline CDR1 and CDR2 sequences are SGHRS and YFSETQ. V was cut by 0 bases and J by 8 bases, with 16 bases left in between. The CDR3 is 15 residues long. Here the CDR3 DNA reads TGCGCCAGCAGCTTGGCCCCCGACTCGATAGGTACGCAGTATTTT. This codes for CASSLAPDSIGTQYF. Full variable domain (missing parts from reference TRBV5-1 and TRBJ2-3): KAGVTQTPRYLIKTRGQQVTLSCSPISGHRSVSWYQQTPGQGLQFLFEYFSETQRNKGNFPGRFSGRQFSNSRSEMNVSTLELGDSALYLCASSLAPDSIGTQYFGPGTRLTVL.

As DNA, the CDR3 is TGTGCCATCTCTAGCCCACCGGGACACATCACAGATACGCAGTATTTT. Amino acids: CAISSPPGHITDTQYF. The chain carries TRBV10-3 and TRBJ2-3; possibly TRBD1 for D (6 bases). V was trimmed by 8 bases and J by 2 bases, leaving 20 bases between them. This CDR3 is 16 amino acids long. The germline gives CDR1 ENHRY, CDR2 SYGVKD.